The entry that follows covers one T cell receptor beta chain sequence. Its antigen remains unidentified. The V and J ends lost 4 bases and 4 bases respectively, with 14 bases between them. Per germline, CDR1 LNHDA and CDR2 SQIVND (reference sequence). This CDR3 region has 15 residues. The data are from a study of cytomegalovirus exposure and HLA in healthy donors. Regarding the study as a whole: In an earlier analysis, in about 530 donors, most V segments appeared productive either ~90% or ~30% of the time. The listing of fewer than 200 TCR beta chains classed them as cytomegalovirus-associated.

The PCR contained 60 Vbeta and 13 Jbeta primers. This table comes from immunoSEQ multiplex PCR, and its TCRdb copy is limited to in-frame clones, with some not included. This repertoire includes some 120,000 clones. The source material was PBMCs. This TCR derives from a man younger than 30 in good health and CMV-seronegative. This rearrangement joins TRBV19 to TRBJ1-3; D ambiguous. The CDR3 DNA follows: TGTGCCAGTAGTACCTCCTGGGCAGCAGGAAACACCATATATTTT. It codes for CASSTSWAAGNTIYF.